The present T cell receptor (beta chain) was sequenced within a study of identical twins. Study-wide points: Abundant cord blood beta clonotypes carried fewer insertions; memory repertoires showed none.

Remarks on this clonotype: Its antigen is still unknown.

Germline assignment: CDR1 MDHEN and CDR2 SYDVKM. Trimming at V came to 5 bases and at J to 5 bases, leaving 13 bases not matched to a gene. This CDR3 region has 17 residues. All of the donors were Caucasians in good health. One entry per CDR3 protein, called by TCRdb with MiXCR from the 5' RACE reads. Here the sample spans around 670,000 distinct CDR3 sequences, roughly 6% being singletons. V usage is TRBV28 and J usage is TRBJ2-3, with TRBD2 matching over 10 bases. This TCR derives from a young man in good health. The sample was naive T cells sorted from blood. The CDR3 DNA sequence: TGTGCCAGCAGTACCCTGCAGTGGGCTAGCGGGGGAGATACGCAGTATTTT. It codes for CASSTLQWASGGDTQYF. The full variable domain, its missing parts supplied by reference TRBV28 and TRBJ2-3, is DVKVTQSSRYLVKRTGEKVFLECVQDMDHENMFWYRQDPGLGLRLIYFSYDVKMKEKGDIPEGYSVSREKKERFSLILESASTNQTSMYLCASSTLQWASGGDTQYFGPGTRLTVL.